The table lists the clone carrying this TCR beta chain with many counts. These data are taken from a study of T cells after yellow fever vaccination. The J segment lost 2 bases and the V segment lost 4 bases, leaving 6 bases of the junction unmatched. From germline, CDR1 is SGHTA and CDR2 FQGTGA. The CDR3 runs 17 residues. TCRdb processed the 5' RACE reads anew with MiXCR; each CDR3 protein has one entry. The sample includes 30,000 to 40,000 distinct CDR3 sequences, approximately 6.6% of them seen just once. Findings and caveats of the study: Sequencing of sorted memory subsets on day 0 failed to detect almost all vaccine-responding clonotypes. Repertoires obtained by FACS sorting could include abundant clonotypes that entered as contaminants from the bulk population.

The chain links TRBV7-3 to TRBJ2-1; 12 bases are a match to TRBD2. The sequences come from PBMCs, either bulk or a sorted T-cell subset (CD4+, CD8+, memory, or dextramer-sorted; not recorded which), collected on the day of the first yellow fever vaccination. The TCR was taken from a man aged 18 to 30 who received the YFV17D yellow fever vaccine. The CDR3 DNA sequence: TGTGCCAGCAGCTCCGGACTAGCGGGGAATCCCTACAATGAGCAGTTCTTC. This translates into CASSSGLAGNPYNEQFF.